This TCR beta chain was found in a study of blood T cell repertoires in COVID-19 (dated by TCRdb to about 2020). Background for the entire study: Samples covering the acute and convalescent phases of COVID-19 were provided by collaborators in the United States, Italy and Spain. The repertoires were released in a freely available public database intended as a resource for research on the immune response to SARS-CoV-2. The sample metadata nearly always contained a de-identified subject ID, COVID-19 status, age in years and sex. Where HLA class I and class II types were available, the types were taken from metadata supplied by the sample provider, not from assay-based typing. The samples were drawn from two sources: the first 160 participants of the ongoing ImmuneRACE study, and 1,254 subjects contributed by 6 global collaborators. The dataset comprised deeply sampled blood TCRbeta repertoires from subjects exposed to, actively infected with, or recovered from COVID-19. The prospective study material was composed of cDNA or gDNA derived from T cells, B-cell-depleted T cells, or PBMCs.

This clone was seen more than once but under ten times. Which antigen it targets is not known. The record has no base qualities; no much larger clone is one base away. Participants in the prospective study were aged roughly 18 to 89 years, lived in some 24 United States geographic areas, and enrolled through a virtual design. Cohort assignment in the prospective study relied on participant-reported clinical history from a screening survey and a study questionnaire. Exposed participants were defined as having been in contact with someone with a PCR-confirmed or clinician-diagnosed COVID-19 case within 2 weeks of study entry. Mobile phlebotomists in the prospective study collected whole blood, serum and a nasopharyngeal or oropharyngeal swab from every participant. Additional blood draws and questionnaires over an approximately two-month period could optionally be provided by prospective study participants. Before DNA extraction, prospective study blood samples were shipped either frozen or at room temperature.

The immunoSEQ Assay, a bias-controlled multiplex PCR, was used to amplify TCRbeta CDR3 regions from genomic DNA. Turning to the authors' computational methods: Within the assay, amplification of reference gene primers was used to estimate how many nucleated cells each sample contained. To quantify the absolute abundance of each unique TCRbeta CDR3 rearrangement, sequence reads were collapsed and filtered. For each sample, productive Simpson clonality was calculated as the square root of Simpson's diversity index over productive rearrangements. In TCRdb, the immuneACCESS table is reduced to in-frame sequences with V and J assigned. These tables do not hold every clone; where another copy was compared, an unresolved V gene accounts for under half, and the others remain unexplained. The DNA was the basis for D and trimming; V, J and clone size are from that table. Present in this sample are around 160,000 clones, roughly 84% of which were seen just once. About 5.8% of the sample is in the top ten clones.

Here is what the overall study found, with its caveats: The quantity of clinical and demographic metadata differed by source and by participant and was supplied without curation.

Per the germline V gene, SGHTA is the CDR1 and FQGNSA is the CDR2. The CDR3 contains 14 residues, cysteine and phenylalanine counted. The only DNA kept is the CDR3, 42 bases in frame from the first base. V is shortened by 5 bases, J by 15 bases, and the region joining them spans 23 bases. The specimen was PBMCs or T cells enriched from blood (not recorded which). The sequence was obtained from a woman aged 45-59 years who had been exposed to COVID-19. The receptor chain draws on TRBV7-2 and TRBJ2-1; TRBD1 could be the D gene, as 6 bases match. The nucleotides are TGTGCCAGCAGCGCGATTAAACAGGGCCCGGACCGGTTCTTC. It codes for CASSAIKQGPDRFF.